This TCR beta chain originates from a study of blood T cell repertoires in COVID-19. As for the study in general: The United States, Italy and Spain supplied acute and convalescent COVID-19 samples. PBMCs, B-cell-depleted T cells, or T cells were the source of the cDNA or gDNA that made up the material.

As originally analysed: Estimated nucleated cell counts came from reference gene primer amplification. Profiled with immunoSEQ multiplex PCR; TCRdb holds only in-frame clones, not every one. V, J and clone size are taken as reported in that table, and D and trimming were inferred from the DNA itself. The table records 65,000 to 75,000 clones, around nine tenths of them present only once. V was pared by 1 base and J by 5 bases, with 11 bases of the junction left unmatched. The CDR3 is 16 amino acids. CDR1 and CDR2 from the germline V gene are MGHRA and YSYEKL. The genes are TRBV4-1 and TRBJ2-7; 7 bases align to TRBD1. Sequenced sample: peripheral blood. The receptor comes from a woman of 80 years or more with active or convalescent COVID-19. CDR3 protein: CASSQGGGTALNEQYF. In DNA, the CDR3 is TGCGCCAGCAGCCAAGGGGGTGGGACAGCGTTAAACGAGCAGTACTTC.